These 23 T cell receptor beta chains were sequenced from one sample in a study of T cells after yellow fever vaccination. TCRdb reprocessed the 5' RACE reads via MiXCR and lists one record per CDR3 protein. This sample has some 550,000 distinct CDR3 sequences, with under 25% found just once. The sample in question was PBMCs, obtained 15 days after the yellow fever booster vaccination. The receptors were sampled from a man aged 25 to 45 who received the YFV17D yellow fever vaccine.

The chain links TRBV12-3 or TRBV12-4 to TRBJ1-1, with TRBD1 as a possible D gene (6 bases). With 8 bases removed from V and 4 bases from J, the gap between germline ends came to 17 bases. CDR3 length: 14 residues. CDR3 sequence reads: CASGLGGSGTEAFF. The CDR3 region has the DNA TGTGCCAGCGGCTTAGGGGGGAGTGGCACTGAAGCTTTCTTT.

This clonotype came up a few times. V usage is TRBV5-1 and J usage is TRBJ2-2, with D maybe TRBD1 (5 bases). Trimming pared 0 bases from V and 3 bases from J, leaving 9 bases between. Per the germline V gene, CDR1 is SGHRS and CDR2 is YFSETQ. The length of the CDR3 is 15 residues. For the CDR3, the DNA is TGCGCCAGCAGCTTGGAACAGGCCCACACCGGGGAGCTGTTTTTT. Translating gives CASSLEQAHTGELFF. Combining the CDR3 with reference TRBV5-1 and TRBJ2-2 gives the whole variable domain KAGVTQTPRYLIKTRGQQVTLSCSPISGHRSVSWYQQTPGQGLQFLFEYFSETQRNKGNFPGRFSGRQFSNSRSEMNVSTLELGDSALYLCASSLEQAHTGELFFGEGSRLTVL.

The V and J genes are TRBV7-3 and TRBJ2-2; D may be TRBD1 or TRBD2 (5 bases each). This CDR3 region has 16 residues. Per germline, CDR1 SGHTA and CDR2 FQGTGA. Trimming removed 5 bases from V and 5 bases from J, with 18 bases in between. The chain's CDR3 is CASSKAALKGTGELFF. In DNA, the CDR3 is TGTGCCAGCAGCAAAGCGGCCCTCAAGGGGACCGGGGAGCTGTTTTTT.

This clonotype was observed a handful of times. V and J are TRBV6-5 and TRBJ2-7; D tentatively reads TRBD1 or TRBD2 (5 bases each). The CDR3 covers 15 residues. V gave up 2 bases and J gave up 2 bases, with 13 bases separating them. The V gene's germline CDR1 is MNHEY and CDR2 SVGAGI. CDR3 residues: CASSYGAGRTYEQYF. CDR3 nucleotide sequence: TGTGCCAGCAGTTACGGTGCAGGGAGAACCTACGAGCAGTACTTC.

The chain carries TRBV7-2 and TRBJ2-5; D gene uncertain. The CDR3 is 14 amino acids. Trimming shortened V by 1 base and J by 5 bases, and 11 bases separated the two germline ends. CDR1 and CDR2 (germline): SGHTA, FQGNSA. The CDR3 region has the DNA TGTGCCAGCAGCTTAGAGTCAGGCCTTGAGACCCAGTACTTC. Its translation: CASSLESGLETQYF.

A few counts support this clonotype. The V call is TRBV4-2, the J call TRBJ1-4; 8 positions agree with TRBD1. J lost 5 bases, V lost 1 base, and 9 bases had no gene match. CDR3 length equals 17 residues. Germline V gene lookup returns CDR1 LGHNA and CDR2 YNFKEQ. The chain's CDR3 is CASSQGGGGTGNEKLFF. The CDR3 coding sequence is TGTGCCAGCAGCCAAGGAGGGGGAGGGACAGGAAATGAAAAACTGTTTTTT.

Concerning this clonotype: At one end, the junction sequence differs from germline, possibly due to a read error. The chain recombines TRBV7-7 with TRBJ2-5; the match to TRBD2 covers 10 bases. CDR3 length equals 16 residues. Per germline, CDR1 SSHAT and CDR2 FNYEAQ (reference sequence). The CDR3 nucleotides read TGTGCTAGCAGCTCGACCTTAGCGGGAGGAGGAGAGACCCAGTACTTC. It encodes CASSSTLAGGGETQYF.

The V and J genes are TRBV18 and TRBJ2-6; D is uncertain. The CDR3 is made up of 18 amino acids. Deletions cut 1 base from V and 1 base from J, with 14 bases between. In germline, CDR1 is KGHSH, CDR2 LQKENI. CDR3 in DNA: TGTGCCAGCTCACCACGGGCCAGCTCACTATCTGGGGCCAACGTCCTGACTTTC. Its protein is CASSPRASSLSGANVLTF. The full variable domain, completed using reference TRBV18 and TRBJ2-6, is NAGVMQNPRHLVRRRGQEARLRCSPMKGHSHVYWYRQLPEEGLKFMVYLQKENIIDESGMPKERFSAEFPKEGPSILRIQQVVRGDSAAYFCASSPRASSLSGANVLTFGAGSRLTVL.

The table lists this clonotype with a few counts. This chain connects TRBV5-1 to TRBJ1-1, with 8 positions matching TRBD1. This CDR3 contains 13 residues. Trimming took 5 bases from V and 2 from J; bases not matched to a gene: 2. Per germline, CDR1 SGHRS and CDR2 YFSETQ. DNA of the CDR3: TGCGCCAGCAGAGCAGGGGGCAACACTGAAGCTTTCTTT. Translating it yields CASRAGGNTEAFF.

This clonotype was counted only a few times. This chain uses TRBV28 with TRBJ2-7, with D perhaps TRBD2 (5 bases). Germline V gene data show CDR1 as MDHEN and CDR2 as SYDVKM. V was pared by 5 bases and J by 1 base, with 9 bases between. The CDR3 is made up of 13 amino acids. CDR3 amino acids: CASSRGESYEQYF. Written as DNA, the CDR3 is TGTGCCAGCAGTCGGGGAGAGTCCTACGAGCAGTACTTC.

The chain has TRBV7-2 and TRBJ2-5; 9 nucleotides agree with TRBD2. The CDR3 is made up of 16 amino acids. Germline V gives CDR1 SGHTA, CDR2 FQGNSA. The junction had 8 bases not matched to a gene; V was cut back by 1 base and J by 5 bases. The CDR3 DNA is TGTGCCAGCAGCTTAGGGGCCAGCGGGAGGTGGGAGACCCAGTACTTC. Encoded protein: CASSLGASGRWETQYF.

This clonotype was counted a few times. This chain links TRBV20-1 with TRBJ1-5; 7 nucleotides agree with TRBD1. The V segment lost 2 bases and the J segment 5 bases; nucleotides outside the gene matches: 6. This CDR3 is 14 amino acids long. Germline CDR1 and CDR2: DFQATT and SNEGSKA (reference sequence). CDR3 nucleotide sequence: TGCAGTGCTAGAAAGGGGGCAGGTGATCAGCCCCAGCATTTT. It translates to CSARKGAGDQPQHF.

This clonotype appeared a few times. This chain uses TRBV10-2 with TRBJ2-7, with a tentative D call TRBD1 (7 bases). The germline V gene has CDR1 WSHSY and CDR2 SAAADI. The CDR3 is made up of 13 amino acids. V lost 6 bases and J 4 bases, leaving 13 bases between the germline ends. The CDR3 DNA reads TGCGCCAGCAGAGGAGGGGGCACGTACGAGCAGTACTTC. Amino acid sequence: CASRGGGTYEQYF.

The chain carries TRBV6-2 or TRBV6-3 and TRBJ2-7, with a weak D call TRBD1 (5 bases). The germline V gene has CDR1 MNHEY and CDR2 SVGEGT. The CDR3 spans 13 residues. The V end was cut by 7 bases, the J end by 2 bases, with 12 bases between. CDR3 sequence (DNA): TGTGCCAGCATAGGCCAGGGCACCTACGAGCAGTACTTC. It specifies CASIGQGTYEQYF.

In its sample, this clonotype was seen a few times. The chain links TRBV10-3 to TRBJ2-5, with D possibly matching TRBD2 (6 bases). V lost 4 bases to trimming and J lost 5 bases, with 17 bases between them. The CDR3 is 15 amino acids. Germline V gene data show CDR1 as ENHRY and CDR2 as SYGVKD. The CDR3, as DNA: TGTGCCATCAGTGCCCCCGGTTCTGCGGGGGAGACCCAGTACTTC. Translated: CAISAPGSAGETQYF.

This clonotype has a handful of counts. The rearrangement joins TRBV5-1 to TRBJ2-3; TRBD1 matches at 9 bases. Germline V CDR1 and CDR2: SGHRS, YFSETQ. V lost 4 bases, J lost 2 bases, and 8 bases stayed unmatched. The CDR3 length is 16 residues. The CDR3 sequence is CASSPDGQGPTDTQYF. For the CDR3, the DNA is TGCGCCAGCAGCCCTGATGGACAGGGGCCCACAGATACGCAGTATTTT. Based on the CDR3 plus reference TRBV5-1 and TRBJ2-3, the full variable domain is KAGVTQTPRYLIKTRGQQVTLSCSPISGHRSVSWYQQTPGQGLQFLFEYFSETQRNKGNFPGRFSGRQFSNSRSEMNVSTLELGDSALYLCASSPDGQGPTDTQYFGPGTRLTVL.

V gene TRBV2 combines with J gene TRBJ2-3; 12 nucleotides match TRBD2. CDR3 length equals 14 residues. With 5 bases clipped from V and 13 bases from J, the junction kept 10 bases outside the gene matches. CDR1 is SNHLY, CDR2 FYNNEI, per germline. The CDR3: CASSLAGGPYIKYF. The CDR3 DNA sequence: TGTGCCAGCAGTCTAGCGGGAGGGCCATACATCAAGTATTTT. Using reference TRBV2 and TRBJ2-3 for the parts outside the CDR3, the full variable domain is EPEVTQTPSHQVTQMGQEVILRCVPISNHLYFYWYRQILGQKVEFLVSFYNNEISEKSEIFDDQFSVERPDGSNFTLKIRSTKLEDSAMYFCASSLAGGPYIKYFGPGTRLTVL.

This sequence joins TRBV11-2 and TRBJ2-3, with TRBD2 identical over 10 bases. Germline trimming cut 5 bases from V and 2 bases from J; bases unmatched to any gene: 7. From germline, CDR1 is SGHAT and CDR2 FQNNGV. The CDR3 has 16 amino acids. This chain's CDR3 is CASSLIAGGFTDTQYF. The CDR3 DNA sequence: TGTGCCAGCAGCCTAATAGCGGGAGGATTCACAGATACGCAGTATTTT. The complete variable domain, with remaining parts taken from reference TRBV11-2 and TRBJ2-3, reads EAGVAQSPRYKIIEKRQSVAFWCNPISGHATLYWYQQILGQGPKLLIQFQNNGVVDDSQLPKDRFSAERLKGVDSTLKIQPAKLEDSAVYLCASSLIAGGFTDTQYFGPGTRLTVL.

Concerning this clonotype: Germline and junction disagree at one end, which may indicate a read error. The rearrangement uses TRBV7-9 and TRBJ2-3, with 9 bases matching TRBD1. Germline values: CDR1 SEHNR, CDR2 FQNEAQ (reference sequence). There are 12 residues in the CDR3. The CDR3 loop is CASSLGGQGIHF. As DNA, the CDR3 is TGTGCCAGCAGCTTAGGCGGACAGGGGATACATTTT.

This clonotype was found a few times. The V gene is TRBV5-6, the J gene TRBJ1-2; D gene unclear. The CDR3 consists of 17 residues. V lost 2 bases and J lost 0, with 17 bases in between. Germline CDR1 reads SGHDT; CDR2 reads YYEEEE. CDR3 nucleotides: TGTGCCAGCAGCTTTATTGGGTCAGACGATACTAACTATGGCTACACCTTC. It translates to CASSFIGSDDTNYGYTF.

In its sample, this clonotype was seen a few times. The genes are TRBV20-1 and TRBJ2-2; TRBD2 matches 9 bases. The CDR3 consists of 15 residues. Germline loops: CDR1 DFQATT, CDR2 SNEGSKA (reference sequence). V shed 3 bases, J shed 2 bases, and the junction held 4 bases outside the gene matches. The CDR3 sequence: CSARPSGVNTGELFF. The CDR3 DNA is TGCAGTGCTAGGCCTAGCGGGGTAAACACCGGGGAGCTGTTTTTT.

This clonotype has just a few counts. This chain uses TRBV20-1 with TRBJ2-1; 10 bases are a match to TRBD2. The CDR3 spans 16 residues. Germline assignment: CDR1 DFQATT and CDR2 SNEGSKA (reference sequence). J lost 8 bases, V lost 0 bases, and 10 bases had no gene match. The CDR3 region has the DNA TGCAGTGCTAGAGATCGGACTAGCGGTTCCGGCGATGAGCAGTTCTTC. It specifies CSARDRTSGSGDEQFF.

This clonotype was recorded a few times. The chain has TRBV7-2 and TRBJ2-3; possibly TRBD1 for D (6 bases). Trimming stripped 8 bases from V and 5 bases from J, with 17 bases between. Germline CDR1 and CDR2: SGHTA and FQGNSA. The CDR3 consists of 14 residues. The CDR3, as DNA: TGTGCCAGCCAACGGACGAGAGGGGGAGATACGCAGTATTTT. It specifies CASQRTRGGDTQYF. Variable domain in full (rest from reference TRBV7-2 and TRBJ2-3): GAGVSQSPSNKVTEKGKDVELRCDPISGHTALYWYRQSLGQGLEFLIYFQGNSAPDKSGLPSDRFSAERTGGSVSTLTIQRTQQEDSAVYLCASQRTRGGDTQYFGPGTRLTVL.